These T cell receptor beta chains were read from a single sample in a study of T-cell memory formation after mild COVID-19. Using its own MiXCR run on the 5' RACE reads, TCRdb lists one record per CDR3 protein. In the table there are 410,000 or so distinct CDR3 sequences, roughly a quarter of which are singletons. The sequencing input was PBMCs or a T cell subset sorted from them (not recorded which). The origin of the receptors is an adult woman who had mild COVID-19 (a few samples of this study predate the infection). Cell type and time point are not known. CDR3s include the opening cysteine and the closing phenylalanine or tryptophan. The D gene is left open where the match is weak. The size field is filled for only some rows; it gives once, few, many or a size class.

CDR3aa	CDR3nt	abundance	j_gene	d_gene	v_gene
CASSQKTHVGYTF	TGTGCCAGCAGCCAAAAGACCCACGTTGGCTACACCTTC	-	TRBJ1-2	-	TRBV4-2
CASSLGDSREQYF	TGTGCCAGCAGCCTAGGGGACAGCCGCGAGCAGTACTTC	few	TRBJ2-7	TRBD1	TRBV7-6
CASSSGIASNEQFF	TGTGCCAGCAGCTCCGGAATAGCCTCCAATGAGCAGTTCTTC	few	TRBJ2-1	-	TRBV12-3/TRBV12-4
CASSQQTGFGYTF	TGTGCCAGCAGCCAACAGACAGGGTTTGGCTACACCTTC	-	TRBJ1-2	TRBD1	TRBV7-2
CASRTGTGRITEAFF	TGTGCCAGCAGAACCGGGACAGGGAGAATCACTGAAGCTTTCTTT	-	TRBJ1-1	TRBD1	TRBV6-5
CASSLGRAESSYEQYF	TGTGCCAGCAGCTTAGGACGTGCCGAGAGCTCCTACGAGCAGTACTTC	-	TRBJ2-7	-	TRBV7-2
CASAALRGHEQFF	TGTGCTAGTGCCGCCCTCCGGGGGCATGAGCAGTTCTTC	few	TRBJ2-1	-	TRBV12-5
CSAGGAGYEQYF	TGCAGTGCTGGGGGGGCTGGATACGAGCAGTACTTC	-	TRBJ2-7	-	TRBV20-1
CASSGQVVQPQHF	TGTGCCAGCAGTGGGCAGGTGGTCCAGCCCCAGCATTTT	-	TRBJ1-5	-	TRBV2
CATTSETENYGYTF	TGTGCCACCACCTCGGAGACAGAGAACTATGGCTACACCTTC	few	TRBJ1-2	-	TRBV15
CASRMDRGDTGELFF	TGTGCCAGCAGAATGGACAGGGGGGACACCGGGGAGCTGTTTTTT	-	TRBJ2-2	TRBD1	TRBV6-5
CASSLSWRPTDTQYF	TGTGCCAGCAGCTTATCTTGGCGCCCCACAGATACGCAGTATTTT	many	TRBJ2-3	-	TRBV7-6
CATSVGGADTQYF	TGTGCCACCTCAGTCGGGGGAGCAGATACGCAGTATTTT	-	TRBJ2-3	-	TRBV24-1
CASSLAGAGAETQYF	TGTGCCAGCAGTTTAGCGGGAGCCGGGGCGGAGACCCAGTACTTC	few	TRBJ2-5	TRBD2	TRBV6-2/TRBV6-3
CASSSGSGANVLTF	TGTGCCAGCAGTTCTGGCTCTGGGGCCAACGTCCTGACTTTC	many	TRBJ2-6	-	TRBV12-3/TRBV12-4
CASSLGDRGYQPQHF	TGTGCCAGCAGCTTAGGGGACAGGGGGTATCAGCCCCAGCATTTT	few	TRBJ1-5	TRBD1	TRBV7-2
CASSLVPFPEGPEQYF	TGTGCCAGCAGCTTAGTCCCGTTTCCTGAGGGCCCCGAGCAGTACTTC	-	TRBJ2-7	-	TRBV7-2
CASSFVAGYEQYF	TGTGCCAGCAGCTTTGTGGCGGGGTACGAGCAGTACTTC	-	TRBJ2-7	-	TRBV7-9
CASSPQAGVPDTQYF	TGTGCCAGCAGCCCACAAGCGGGAGTCCCAGATACGCAGTATTTT	-	TRBJ2-3	TRBD2	TRBV7-6
CSARDHIKRERSVETQYF	TGCAGTGCTAGAGACCATATCAAGCGGGAGAGATCCGTGGAGACCCAGTACTTC	few	TRBJ2-5	TRBD2	TRBV20-1
CASSASLATVAPQYF	TGTGCCAGCAGTGCCTCTCTGGCTACAGTTGCCCCGCAGTATTTT	-	TRBJ2-3	-	TRBV6-4
CASSRRQVSGYGYTF	TGTGCCAGCAGCCGCAGACAGGTCTCCGGCTATGGCTACACCTTC	-	TRBJ1-2	-	TRBV12-3/TRBV12-4
CASSSDTEEGQPQHF	TGTGCCAGCTCGTCGGACACGGAGGAGGGTCAGCCCCAGCATTTT	-	TRBJ1-5	-	TRBV18
CASKSVTRKNIQYF	TGTGCCAGCAAGTCCGTAACCAGAAAAAACATTCAGTACTTC	-	TRBJ2-4	-	TRBV6-1
CASSYSQANYGYTF	TGTGCCAGCAGTTACTCGCAGGCTAACTATGGCTACACCTTC	-	TRBJ1-2	-	TRBV6-5
CASSECRGGPSGANVLTF	TGTGCCAGCAGTGAATGTCGGGGGGGACCTTCTGGGGCCAACGTCCTGACTTTC	-	TRBJ2-6	TRBD2	TRBV6-4
CSATGTESYNEQFF	TGCAGTGCTACCGGGACTGAATCCTACAATGAGCAGTTCTTC	-	TRBJ2-1	-	TRBV20-1
CSAREGSGGGDTQYF	TGCAGTGCTAGAGAGGGGAGCGGGGGAGGAGATACGCAGTATTTT	-	TRBJ2-3	TRBD2	TRBV20-1
CASSNGGVTYEQYF	TGTGCCAGCAGTAACGGGGGGGTTACCTACGAGCAGTACTTC	-	TRBJ2-7	TRBD2	TRBV6-2/TRBV6-3
CASSLLRGEQPQHF	TGTGCCAGCAGTTTACTACGGGGGGAGCAGCCCCAGCATTTT	few	TRBJ1-5	-	TRBV12-3/TRBV12-4
CASSLQENTQYF	TGTGCCAGCAGCTTACAAGAGAATACGCAGTATTTT	few	TRBJ2-3	-	TRBV7-2